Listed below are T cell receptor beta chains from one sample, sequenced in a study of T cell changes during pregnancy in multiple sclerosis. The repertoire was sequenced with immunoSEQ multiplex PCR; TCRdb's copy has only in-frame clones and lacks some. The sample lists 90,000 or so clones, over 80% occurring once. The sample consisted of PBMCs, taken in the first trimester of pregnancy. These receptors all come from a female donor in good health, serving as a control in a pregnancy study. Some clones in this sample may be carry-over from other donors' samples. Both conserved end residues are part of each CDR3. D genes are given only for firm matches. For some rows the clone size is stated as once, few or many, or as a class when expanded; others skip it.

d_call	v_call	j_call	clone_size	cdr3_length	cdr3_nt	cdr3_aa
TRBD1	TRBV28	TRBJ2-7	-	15	TGTGCCAGCAGTGTCTCAGAGACAGGGCCCCTCGAGCAGTACTTC	CASSVSETGPLEQYF
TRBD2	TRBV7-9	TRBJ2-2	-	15	TGTGCCAGCGCCCTTGGGACTACCGGGGATGGGGAGCTGTTTTTT	CASALGTTGDGELFF
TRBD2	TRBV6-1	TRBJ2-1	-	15	TGTGCCAGCAGTGAATTAGCGGGGGGCTACAATGAGCAGTTCTTC	CASSELAGGYNEQFF
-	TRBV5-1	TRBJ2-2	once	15	TGCGCCAGCAGCCAGGGACAAGCGAACACCGGGGAGCTGTTTTTT	CASSQGQANTGELFF
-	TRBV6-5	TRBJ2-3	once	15	TGTGCCAGCAGCTCCTCCGGGATCTCCGCAGATACGCAGTATTTT	CASSSSGISADTQYF
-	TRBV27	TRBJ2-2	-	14	TGTGCCAGCAGTTTCCAGGGGGGAACCGGGGAGCTGTTTTTT	CASSFQGGTGELFF
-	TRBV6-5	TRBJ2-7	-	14	TGTGCCAGCAGTGCCGCGGCGGGGAGCCACGAGCAGTACTTC	CASSAAAGSHEQYF
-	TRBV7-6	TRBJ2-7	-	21	TGTGCCAGCAGCCTCACTCCCCGAAATCCCTCGCGTCAGGGCCTCCGTTACGAGCAGTACTTC	CASSLTPRNPSRQGLRYEQYF
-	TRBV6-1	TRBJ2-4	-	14	TGTGCCAGCAGCGAAAGACTAGCCAAAAACATTCAGTACTTC	CASSERLAKNIQYF
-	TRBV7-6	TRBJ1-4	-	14	TGTGCCAGCAGCTTAGTGTACAGGGCTGAAAAACTGTTTTTT	CASSLVYRAEKLFF
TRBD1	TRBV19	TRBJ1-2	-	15	TGTGCCAGTAGTATAAGAAGGGGGCGCGGCACTGGCTACACCTTC	CASSIRRGRGTGYTF
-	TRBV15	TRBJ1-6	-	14	TGTGCCACCAGCATCCTACAGCAGAATTCACCCCTCCACTTT	CATSILQQNSPLHF
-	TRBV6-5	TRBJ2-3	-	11	TGTGCCACCCAGGGAACAGATACGCAGTATTTT	CATQGTDTQYF
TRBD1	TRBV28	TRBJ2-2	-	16	TGTGCCAGCAGTTTCCCGGACAGGGGGAACACCGGGGAGCTGTTTTTT	CASSFPDRGNTGELFF
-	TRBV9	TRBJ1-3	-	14	TGTGCCAGCAGCGTAGAAGCAACTGGAAACACCATATATTTT	CASSVEATGNTIYF
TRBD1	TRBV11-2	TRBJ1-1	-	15	TGTGCCAGCAGCAGGGGACAGGGTGAGAACACTGAAGCTTTCTTT	CASSRGQGENTEAFF
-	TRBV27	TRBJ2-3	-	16	TGTGCCAGCAGTTTATTTAGCAGGGGCAGCACAGATACGCAGTATTTT	CASSLFSRGSTDTQYF
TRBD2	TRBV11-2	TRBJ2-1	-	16	TGTGCCAGCAGCTCCCCCCTGACTAGCGGGAGGAGGGAGCAGTTCTTC	CASSSPLTSGRREQFF
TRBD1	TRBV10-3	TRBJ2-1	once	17	TGTGCCATCAGTGGGACAGGGCGCGGCGGGACCTACAATGAGCAGTTCTTC	CAISGTGRGGTYNEQFF
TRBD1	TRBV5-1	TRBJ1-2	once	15	TGCGCCAGCAGCTTGGGGGCAGGGGGGAGTGTTGGCTACACCTTC	CASSLGAGGSVGYTF
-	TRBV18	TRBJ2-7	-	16	TGTGCCAGCTCACCCCCTGGGGCTAGCGTTTCCTACGAGCAGTACTTC	CASSPPGASVSYEQYF
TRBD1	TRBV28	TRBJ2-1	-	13	TGTGCCAGCAGTGTCTGGCAGGGGGATGAGCAGTTCTTC	CASSVWQGDEQFF
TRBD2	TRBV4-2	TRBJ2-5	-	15	TGTGCCAGCAGCCGAGTAGCGGGAGCCCAAGAGACCCAGTACTTC	CASSRVAGAQETQYF
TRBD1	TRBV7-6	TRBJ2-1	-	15	TGTGCCAGCAGCTACCGGGACAGGATTTACAATGAGCAGTTCTTC	CASSYRDRIYNEQFF
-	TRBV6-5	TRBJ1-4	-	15	TGTGCCAGCAGTTTAACATTCGCAACTAATGAAAAACTGTTTTTT	CASSLTFATNEKLFF
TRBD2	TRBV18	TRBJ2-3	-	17	TGTGCCAGCTCACCTAGTTCCGGGACTAGCGTTGTAGATACGCAGTATTTT	CASSPSSGTSVVDTQYF
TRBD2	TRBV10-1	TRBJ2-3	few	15	TGCGCCAGCAGTGAGTCTAGCGGGAGCACAGATACGCAGTATTTT	CASSESSGSTDTQYF
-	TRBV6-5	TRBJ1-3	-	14	TGTGCCAGCAGTTACGGGGCAGGAGCAAACACCATATATTTT	CASSYGAGANTIYF